This entry lists 2 T cell receptor beta chains sequenced from one sample in a study of shared clonotypes between healthy human individuals. Assay: immunoSEQ multiplex PCR; the TCRdb copy retains only in-frame clones and omits some. The repertoire holds roughly 1,600,000 clones, with 98% to 99% as singletons. The source material was naive CD4+ T cells sorted from blood. This sample's subset: CD45RA+ positively selected. These receptors were collected from a man in his thirties or forties in good health.

J is TRBJ2-4 and V is TRBV10-3; TRBD1 matches at 12 bases. Looked up from germline, CDR1 is ENHRY and CDR2 is SYGVKD. This CDR3 contains 20 residues. Unmatched junction bases numbered 14, after V lost 4 bases and J lost 1 base. The CDR3 DNA is TGTGCCATCAGTGCCAACCCGGGACAGGGGGCTGACGTGGCCAAAAACATTCAGTACTTC. This translates into CAISANPGQGADVAKNIQYF.

This clone was seen once. The CDR3 bases are TGTGCCAGCAGCCCAACGACTAGCGTGGGCTCCTACGAGCAGTACTTC. Its protein is CASSPTTSVGSYEQYF. The genes are TRBV11-2 and TRBJ2-7, with 8 bases fitting TRBD2. The V and J ends lost 5 bases and 0 bases, in that order; junction bases with no gene match: 9. Germline CDR1 is SGHAT and CDR2 is FQNNGV. CDR3 length: 16 amino acids.